These 14 T cell receptor beta chains were all obtained from the same sample, sequenced in a study of technical replicates of blood from a few donors. Only in-frame clones appear in the TCRdb table, and some are missing; sequencing was by immunoSEQ multiplex PCR. The sample records about 66,000 clones, around 87% being singletons. Sequenced: PBMCs. The receptor set was obtained from a human donor in good health. Some clones in this sample may be carry-over from other donors' samples.

This clone was found many times. The chain recombines TRBV2 with TRBJ1-3, with D perhaps matching TRBD1 (5 bases). The germline CDR1 and CDR2 sequences are SNHLY and FYNNEI. The CDR3 covers 15 residues. Trimming shortened V by 10 bases and J by 0 bases, and 16 bases separated the two germline ends. CDR3 region: CAILDTLNSGNTIYF. CDR3 in DNA: TGTGCCATCCTGGACACGTTAAACTCTGGAAACACCATATATTTT. Complete variable domain (other parts from reference TRBV2 and TRBJ1-3): EPEVTQTPSHQVTQMGQEVILRCVPISNHLYFYWYRQILGQKVEFLVSFYNNEISEKSEIFDDQFSVERPDGSNFTLKIRSTKLEDSAMYFCAILDTLNSGNTIYFGEGSWLTVV.

The chain links TRBV6-1 to TRBJ2-2; 9 positions agree with TRBD1. The J segment lost 4 bases and the V segment lost 7 bases, leaving 7 bases of the junction unmatched. Germline values: CDR1 MNHNS, CDR2 SASEGT. The CDR3 runs 15 residues. The chain's CDR3 is CASKTGGAGTGELFF. CDR3 sequence (DNA): TGTGCCAGCAAGACAGGGGGTGCGGGCACCGGGGAGCTGTTTTTT.

To note about this clone: In the same sample, other DNA sequences code for this CDR3. This chain joins TRBV7-2 and TRBJ2-5; TRBD2 aligns across 7 bases. The CDR3 consists of 15 residues. Per germline, CDR1 SGHTA and CDR2 FQGNSA. Losses at the gene ends were 5 bases for V and 4 bases for J; bases not matched to a gene: 10. CDR3 region: CASSPRGSGGETQYF. The CDR3, as DNA: TGTGCCAGCAGCCCGCGGGGGTCGGGGGGAGAGACCCAGTACTTC.

The V and J genes are TRBV7-8 and TRBJ2-7, with D hard to call. Between the trimmed V and J ends, which lost 0 bases and 0 bases, there was a span of 9 bases. Germline V gene sequence: CDR1 SGHVS, CDR2 FQNEAQ. The CDR3 extends over 15 amino acids. DNA for the CDR3: TGTGCCAGCAGCTTAGCCCGAGGAGCCTCCTACGAGCAGTACTTC. Its translation is CASSLARGASYEQYF.

The chain is built from TRBV10-3 and TRBJ1-1, with D perhaps TRBD1 (6 bases). Between the trimmed V and J ends, which lost 2 bases and 7 bases, there was a span of 14 bases. The CDR3 is 14 amino acids. Germline values: CDR1 ENHRY, CDR2 SYGVKD. DNA for the CDR3: TGTGCCATCAGTGAGCTAGGGACACAAAGTGAAGCTTTCTTT. It specifies CAISELGTQSEAFF.

J is TRBJ1-3 and V is TRBV5-4; the match to TRBD1 covers 7 bases. J lost 0 bases, V lost 6 bases, and 3 bases had no gene match. The germline gives CDR1 SGHNT, CDR2 YYREEE (reference sequence). The CDR3 has 14 amino acids. This CDR3 reads CASNPGGSGNTIYF. Written as DNA, the CDR3 is TGTGCCAGCAACCCAGGGGGCTCTGGAAACACCATATATTTT.

This clone was seen more than once but under ten times. V gene TRBV9 combines with J gene TRBJ2-7; D call uncertain. The CDR3 extends over 13 amino acids. Germline CDR1 reads SGDLS; CDR2 reads YYNGEE. Trimming shortened V by 4 bases and J by 0 bases, and 8 bases separated the two germline ends. This CDR3 is CASSPVSSYEQYF. CDR3 nucleotide sequence: TGTGCCAGCAGCCCAGTGTCCTCCTACGAGCAGTACTTC.

This clone has a handful of counts. V gene TRBV2 combines with J gene TRBJ1-1; 7 bases map to TRBD1. The V and J ends lost 7 bases and 1 base, in that order; junction bases with no gene match: 6. The length of the CDR3 is 14 residues. The germline gives CDR1 SNHLY, CDR2 FYNNEI. The CDR3 sequence: CASTERTGNTEAFF. The CDR3 region has the DNA TGTGCCAGCACCGAGAGGACAGGGAACACTGAAGCTTTCTTT.

The V gene is TRBV2, the J gene TRBJ1-6, with TRBD1 identical over 9 bases. The germline V gene has CDR1 SNHLY and CDR2 FYNNEI. This CDR3 spans 15 amino acids. V was pared by 8 bases and J by 2 bases, with 4 bases of the junction left unmatched. CDR3 nucleotide sequence: TGTGCCAGCCTCACAGGGGGCGCCTATAATTCACCCCTCCACTTT. Translating gives CASLTGGAYNSPLHF.

This chain links TRBV19 with TRBJ2-7, with D perhaps TRBD1 (6 bases). Germline V gene lookup returns CDR1 LNHDA and CDR2 SQIVND (reference sequence). The V gene lost 4 bases and the J gene lost 7 bases, with 20 bases spanning the gap. The CDR3 consists of 15 residues. The CDR3 region has the DNA TGTGCCAGTAGTACCCAGGAGCAGGGGAAAGATGAGCAGTACTTC. Translating gives CASSTQEQGKDEQYF.

A single count supports this clone. The chain couples TRBV11-2 to TRBJ2-7, with TRBD2 matching over 8 bases. The length of the CDR3 is 14 residues. Germline V CDR1 and CDR2: SGHAT, FQNNGV. Trimming cost V 5 bases and J 6 bases; bases outside gene matches: 9. CDR3 in amino acids: CASSRSGRVSEQYF. Here the CDR3 DNA reads TGTGCCAGCAGCCGAAGCGGGAGAGTTAGCGAGCAGTACTTC.

The genes are TRBV7-8 and TRBJ2-3; D may be TRBD2 (6 bases). The length of the CDR3 is 13 residues. The germline V gene has CDR1 SGHVS and CDR2 FQNEAQ. V lost 8 bases and J lost 6, with 15 bases in between. CDR3 protein: CASRDWGVDTQYF. CDR3 nucleotides: TGTGCCAGCCGGGACTGGGGGGTGGATACGCAGTATTTT. Full variable domain (missing parts from reference TRBV7-8 and TRBJ2-3): GAGVSQSPRYKVAKRGQDVALRCDPISGHVSLFWYQQALGQGPEFLTYFQNEAQLDKSGLPSDRFFAERPEGSVSTLKIQRTQQEDSAVYLCASRDWGVDTQYFGPGTRLTVL.

J is TRBJ2-7 and V is TRBV4-3; TRBD2 agrees at 7 bases. The CDR3 runs 16 residues. The V and J ends lost 0 bases and 1 base, in that order; junction bases with no gene match: 6. Germline CDR1 LGHNA, CDR2 YSLEER. CDR3 DNA: TGCGCCAGCAGCCAAGATCGGGGAGGGAATTCCTACGAGCAGTACTTC. Translation: CASSQDRGGNSYEQYF.

This clone turned up a few times. The CDR3, as DNA: TGTGCCAGCAGCTCTAATGTCGACAGGGCCTACGAGCAGTACTTC. Encoded protein: CASSSNVDRAYEQYF. This chain uses TRBV14 with TRBJ2-7; the match to TRBD1 covers 7 bases. The V gene end was trimmed by 5 bases and the J gene end by 2 bases; junction bases not matched to a gene: 9. Germline V gene lookup returns CDR1 SGHDN and CDR2 FVKESK. CDR3 size: 15 residues. Full variable domain (rest looked up from reference TRBV14 and TRBJ2-7): EAGVTQFPSHSVIEKGQTVTLRCDPISGHDNLYWYRRVMGKEIKFLLHFVKESKQDESGMPNNRFLAERTGGTYSTLKVQPAELEDSGVYFCASSSNVDRAYEQYFGPGTRLTVT.